This T cell receptor (beta chain) emerged from a study of T cell responses to AZD1222 COVID-19 vaccine. Measured with immunoSEQ multiplex PCR; TCRdb has only the in-frame clones, and not every one. In the table there are about 110,000 clones, about 90% of which are singletons. This CDR3 contains 15 residues. The ends were cut back, 1 base at V and 3 bases at J, with 13 bases in the middle. Germline values: CDR1 SGHRS, CDR2 YFSETQ. The material sequenced was peripheral blood, taken on day 0 of AZD1222 vaccination. The sequence came from an adult in good health. The rearrangement links TRBV5-1 to TRBJ1-1; D uncertain. The CDR3 bases are TGCGCCAGCAGCTTGTTCCCCACAGTTCACACTGAAGCTTTCTTT. Protein sequence: CASSLFPTVHTEAFF.